Listed below are T cell receptor beta chains from one sample, sequenced in a study of cytotoxic CD8 clonotypes in ibrutinib-treated CLL. The method was immunoSEQ multiplex PCR; TCRdb's version includes in-frame clones alone and lacks a portion of them. The repertoire includes about 29,000 clones, more than 65% of them detected once, and approximately 50% sits in the top ten. The material sequenced was PBMCs, taken after 24 months of ibrutinib treatment. The source of these receptors is a human donor with chronic lymphocytic leukemia. CDR3s include the opening cysteine and the closing phenylalanine or tryptophan. D genes are given only for firm matches. Size tells how often a clone was seen (once, few, many) or the class of an expanded clone, and some rows leave it out.

d_call cdr3_length j_call v_call clone_size cdr3_aa cdr3_nt
TRBD1 13 TRBJ1-1 TRBV5-6 - CASKGTVNTEAFF TGTGCCAGCAAGGGGACAGTCAACACTGAAGCTTTCTTT
- 13 TRBJ2-5 TRBV11-1 - CASSLSGVETQYF TGTGCCAGCAGCTTATCGGGGGTGGAGACCCAGTACTTC
- 13 TRBJ2-3 TRBV7-9 - CASSPSGIDTQYF TGTGCCAGCAGCCCCAGTGGAATAGATACGCAGTATTTT
- 14 TRBJ2-5 TRBV5-6 once CASSFEGVQETQYF TGTGCCAGCAGCTTTGAAGGGGTGCAAGAGACCCAGTACTTC
- 14 TRBJ1-1 TRBV25-1 once CASSDVGVNTEAFF TGTGCCAGCAGTGACGTGGGCGTTAACACTGAAGCTTTCTTT
- 13 TRBJ1-5 TRBV29-1 - CSVEEQSGQPQHF TGCAGCGTTGAAGAACAATCGGGGCAGCCCCAGCATTTT
- 11 TRBJ2-1 TRBV27 - CASISYNEQFF TGTGCCAGCATCTCCTACAATGAGCAGTTCTTC
- 13 TRBJ2-5 TRBV7-2 - CASSLGTLETQYF TGTGCCAGCAGCTTAGGGACTCTAGAGACCCAGTACTTC
- 14 TRBJ2-1 TRBV2 - CASSRMGLKNEQFF TGTGCCAGCAGCCGGATGGGCCTCAAGAATGAGCAGTTCTTC
- 12 TRBJ1-3 TRBV28 - CASSSGGNTIYF TGTGCCAGCAGTTCGGGGGGAAACACCATATATTTT
- 14 TRBJ2-7 TRBV7-3 once CASSQGGGPGEQYF TGTGCCAGCAGTCAGGGAGGGGGCCCAGGCGAGCAGTACTTC
TRBD2 16 TRBJ2-5 TRBV28 few CASSSPLGGGPVTQYF TGTGCCAGCAGTTCCCCCCTGGGCGGGGGGCCTGTCACCCAGTACTTC
- 16 TRBJ2-7 TRBV7-2 once CASSLTYRSFGYEQYF TGTGCCAGCAGCTTAACCTACAGGTCTTTCGGCTACGAGCAGTACTTC
TRBD1 14 TRBJ1-4 TRBV5-4 - CASRRDRGSEKLFF TGTGCCAGCAGGAGGGACAGGGGTAGTGAAAAACTGTTTTTT
- 15 TRBJ1-2 TRBV28 - CASSPGPARGYGYTF TGTGCCAGCAGTCCGGGACCGGCGAGAGGGTATGGCTACACCTTC
- 11 TRBJ2-7 TRBV6-5 - CASTQGYEQYF TGTGCCAGTACCCAGGGTTACGAGCAGTACTTC
- 12 TRBJ2-3 TRBV29-1 - CSVSASTDTQYF TGCAGCGTGTCCGCAAGCACAGATACGCAGTATTTT
TRBD2 14 TRBJ2-3 TRBV4-2 few CASSPAGAGDTQYF TGTGCCAGCAGCCCCGCGGGAGCGGGGGATACGCAGTATTTT
TRBD1 14 TRBJ2-7 TRBV5-4 few CASSRDRIHYEQYF TGTGCCAGCAGCCGGGACAGGATTCACTACGAGCAGTACTTC
- 14 TRBJ2-7 TRBV27 - CASSPYPPRGEQYF TGTGCCAGCAGTCCGTACCCCCCGCGGGGCGAGCAGTACTTC
TRBD1 13 TRBJ2-5 TRBV29-1 - CSVGTGLRETQYF TGCAGCGTGGGGACAGGCCTAAGAGAGACCCAGTACTTC
TRBD1 13 TRBJ2-3 TRBV7-3 - CASSPGQGVTQYF TGTGCCAGCAGTCCGGGACAGGGGGTTACGCAGTATTTT
- 11 TRBJ2-1 TRBV20-1 - CSASNYNEQFF TGCAGTGCTAGCAATTACAATGAGCAGTTCTTC
- 14 TRBJ2-1 TRBV9 - CASSGFDSNNEQFF TGTGCCAGCAGCGGATTCGACAGCAACAATGAGCAGTTCTTC
- 15 TRBJ1-4 TRBV4-3 - CASSQAGHAPEKLFF TGCGCCAGCAGCCAAGCGGGACACGCCCCAGAAAAACTGTTTTTT
- 13 TRBJ1-1 TRBV2 - CASTVKMNTEAFF TGTGCCAGCACCGTAAAGATGAACACTGAAGCTTTCTTT
- 13 TRBJ2-5 TRBV9 - CASSVGRGETQYF TGTGCCAGCAGCGTAGGGAGGGGGGAGACCCAGTACTTC
- 12 TRBJ1-5 TRBV30 few CAWSVHGGPQHF TGTGCCTGGAGTGTACACGGGGGTCCCCAGCATTTT